A selection of T cell receptor beta chains follows, all from one sample in a study of T cell repertoires in cytomegalovirus infection. TCRdb passed the reads through MiXCR, listing each CDR3 protein once. The sample holds about 250,000 distinct CDR3 sequences, approximately 13% seen once. The sequenced sample consisted of PBMCs. These receptors originate from a human donor in good health (CMV status not recorded). Some clones in this sample may be carry-over from other donors' samples. CDR3s leave out the opening cysteine and the closing phenylalanine or tryptophan. Fields, in order: V gene, J gene, CDR3 protein.

TRBV6-2/TRBV6-3,TRBJ1-1,ASRRAGRVNTEAF
TRBV20-1,TRBJ2-7,SAIRQGWGEQY
TRBV6-1,TRBJ2-1,DSSETGTGYNEQF
TRBV7-2,TRBJ2-4,ASSFPEGQKNIQY
TRBV19,TRBJ2-3,ARSSGGRTDTQY
TRBV19,TRBJ2-7,ASSIPGQSYEQY
TRBV7-2,TRBJ2-7,ASSLIPLSEQY
TRBV7-8,TRBJ2-5,ASSLGYTQY
TRBV7-8,TRBJ1-2,ASSPRGQGARGYT
TRBV4-3,TRBJ1-2,ASSQDRSGDGYT
TRBV2,TRBJ2-1,ASSELAGEGGEQF
TRBV6-1,TRBJ1-1,ASRGTVDTEAF
TRBV28,TRBJ1-5,ASSTPGLGEGQPQH
TRBV20-1,TRBJ2-7,SANLAGRYEQY
TRBV20-1,TRBJ2-5,SAYPGGETQY
TRBV28,TRBJ2-5,ASTPRLGQGRGETQY
TRBV28,TRBJ2-5,ASSLLGTSGRETQY
TRBV28,TRBJ1-2,ASRLDSDYGYT
TRBV27,TRBJ1-1,ASSPPGHQNTEAF
TRBV20-1,TRBJ2-1,SVRGGGYNEQF
TRBV4-2,TRBJ1-2,ASSQEADRDGYT
TRBV28,TRBJ2-7,ASSITGTTFSYEQY
TRBV19,TRBJ2-5,ASSIVHRGGVYQETQY
TRBV5-5,TRBJ1-1,ASSPGQESLQTLVHTEAF
TRBV7-9,TRBJ1-1,ASSPEAGSTEAF
TRBV29-1,TRBJ1-2,SVGHGPNYGYT
TRBV19,TRBJ2-1,ASTRVGYNNEQF
TRBV3-1,TRBJ2-5,ASSQAGVETQY
TRBV2,TRBJ2-4,ASGTGEVGSKNIQY
TRBV20-1,TRBJ1-3,SASPTSGNTIY
TRBV19,TRBJ1-1,ASSKVVAGNTEAF
TRBV6-4,TRBJ2-2,ASSPLVGNTGELF
TRBV2,TRBJ1-3,ASQGSGNTIY